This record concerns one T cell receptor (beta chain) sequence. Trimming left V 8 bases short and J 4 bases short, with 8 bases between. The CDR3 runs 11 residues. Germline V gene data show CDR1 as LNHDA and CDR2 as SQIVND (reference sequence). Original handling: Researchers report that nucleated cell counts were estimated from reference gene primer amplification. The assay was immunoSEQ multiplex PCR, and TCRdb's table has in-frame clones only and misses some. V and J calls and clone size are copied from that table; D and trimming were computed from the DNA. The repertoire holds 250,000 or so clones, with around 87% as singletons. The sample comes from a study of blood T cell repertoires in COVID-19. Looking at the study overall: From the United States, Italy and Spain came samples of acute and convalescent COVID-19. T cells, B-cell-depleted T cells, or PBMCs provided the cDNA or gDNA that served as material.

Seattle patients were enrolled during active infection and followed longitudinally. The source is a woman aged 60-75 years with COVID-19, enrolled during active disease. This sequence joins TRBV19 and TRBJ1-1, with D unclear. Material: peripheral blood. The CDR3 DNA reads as TGTGCCAGTGCAGGAACCACTGAAGCTTTCTTT. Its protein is CASAGTTEAFF.